The 16 T cell receptor beta chains below come from one sample, sequenced in a study of shared clonotypes between healthy human individuals. Profiled with immunoSEQ multiplex PCR; TCRdb holds only in-frame clones, not every one. Found here are roughly 2,500,000 clones, over 85% of them singletons; the top ten hold roughly 0.39%. Sequenced sample: naive CD4+ T cells from PBMCs. Stated subset: CD45RA+ positively selected. Receptors were obtained from a man aged 18 to 30 in good health. Some clones in this sample may be carry-over from other donors' samples.

Notes on this clone: This sample also contains other DNA sequences that code for the same CDR3. The chain is built from TRBV6-5 and TRBJ2-3; maybe TRBD2 (6 bases). Trimming removed 2 bases from V and 1 base from J, with 10 bases in between. The CDR3 runs 15 residues. Germline values: CDR1 MNHEY, CDR2 SVGAGI. The CDR3 nucleotides are TGTGCCAGCAGTTACGGGCGGGGCCGCACAGATACGCAGTATTTT. This sequence encodes CASSYGRGRTDTQYF.

The chain is built from TRBV7-2 and TRBJ2-2, with TRBD2 matching 15 bases. Germline lookup yields CDR1 SGHTA and CDR2 FQGNSA. The CDR3 contains 17 residues. The V segment lost 5 bases and the J segment 4 bases; nucleotides outside the gene matches: 5. In DNA form, the CDR3 reads TGTGCCAGCAGCCCACCGGGACTAGCGGGAGGCACCGGGGAGCTGTTTTTT. Its protein is CASSPPGLAGGTGELFF.

The V call is TRBV6-6, the J call TRBJ1-4, with D unclear. Per the germline V gene, CDR1 is MNHNY and CDR2 is SVGAGI (reference sequence). The CDR3 is 12 amino acids. Trimming took 1 base from V and 8 from J, leaving 5 bases between them. The CDR3 is CASSYLAEKLFF. CDR3 in DNA: TGTGCCAGCAGTTACTTAGCCGAAAAACTGTTTTTT.

This clone was seen a single time. The chain couples TRBV7-2 to TRBJ2-3, with 10 bases that match TRBD2. Per germline, CDR1 SGHTA and CDR2 FQGNSA. The CDR3 totals 16 residues. J was trimmed by 5 bases and V by 4 bases; bases with no gene match: 9. The DNA of the CDR3 is TGTGCCAGCAGCTCGAGCCCACTAGCGGGAATAGATACGCAGTATTTT. Protein: CASSSSPLAGIDTQYF.

A few counts support this clone. The chain employs TRBV5-1 and TRBJ2-3, with D possibly called TRBD1 or TRBD2 (5 bases each). Germline V gene data show CDR1 as SGHRS and CDR2 as YFSETQ. This CDR3 region has 15 residues. V lost 4 bases and J lost 1, with 13 bases in between. As DNA, the CDR3 is TGCGCCAGCAGCGGCCGGGACCGACGCACAGATACGCAGTATTTT. Translated, it gives CASSGRDRRTDTQYF.

V and J are TRBV5-1 and TRBJ1-4, with D maybe TRBD1 (5 bases). The CDR3 sequence is 14 residues long. The germline V and J ends were trimmed by 0 bases and 8 bases, with 11 bases remaining between them. Germline lookup yields CDR1 SGHRS and CDR2 YFSETQ. The CDR3 DNA is TGCGCCAGCAGCTTGGGGGACTCACGGGAAAAACTGTTTTTT. Translating gives CASSLGDSREKLFF.

The V and J genes are TRBV30 and TRBJ2-5, with 8 nucleotides matching TRBD1. V trimming: 2 bases; J trimming: 5 bases; junction bases outside the gene matches: 10. Germline assignment: CDR1 GTSNPN and CDR2 SVGIG (reference sequence). CDR3 length: 15 amino acids. The CDR3 protein is CAWSRGAGGTETQYF. The CDR3 DNA sequence: TGTGCCTGGAGTAGAGGGGCAGGGGGCACGGAGACCCAGTACTTC.

The chain combines TRBV28 with TRBJ2-7; 9 positions agree with TRBD2. The CDR3 length is 15 residues. Per the germline V gene, CDR1 is MDHEN and CDR2 is SYDVKM. The V and J ends lost 5 bases and 3 bases, in that order; junction bases with no gene match: 8. DNA for the CDR3: TGTGCCAGCAGTCAACCCCTAGCGGGATACTACGAGCAGTACTTC. This codes for CASSQPLAGYYEQYF.

The rearrangement links TRBV5-1 to TRBJ2-7; 9 nucleotides align to TRBD1. V lost 4 bases to trimming and J lost 1 base; unmatched junction nucleotides: 9. Germline V gives CDR1 SGHRS, CDR2 YFSETQ. This CDR3 comprises 16 residues. The CDR3 loop reads CASSVPGTGSSYEQYF. The CDR3 DNA follows: TGCGCCAGCAGCGTCCCCGGGACAGGGAGTTCCTACGAGCAGTACTTC.

The CDR3 loop reads CASSALSDNEQFF. CDR3 DNA: TGTGCCAGCAGCGCTCTTAGCGATAATGAGCAGTTCTTC. The V gene is TRBV9, the J gene TRBJ2-1, with D possibly being TRBD2 (5 bases). CDR1 and CDR2 (germline): SGDLS, YYNGEE. V was clipped by 3 bases and J by 7 bases, with 11 bases between them. The CDR3 runs to 13 residues.

As DNA, the CDR3 is TGTGCCAGCAGTTCTCTCCCCTCTGGGGCCAACGTCCTGACTTTC. It specifies CASSSLPSGANVLTF. This chain uses TRBV28 with TRBJ2-6, with D uncertain. The CDR3 sequence is 15 residues long. Trimming left V 4 bases short and J 0 bases short, with 7 bases between. Germline V gene lookup returns CDR1 MDHEN and CDR2 SYDVKM.

The chain couples TRBV5-1 to TRBJ1-1; unclear D gene. V lost 5 bases and J 1 base, leaving 9 bases between the germline ends. Per the germline V gene, CDR1 is SGHRS and CDR2 is YFSETQ. This CDR3 contains 13 residues. CDR3 sequence (DNA): TGCGCCAGCAGAGTACACGCGAACACTGAAGCTTTCTTT. It codes for CASRVHANTEAFF.

The chain combines TRBV5-1 with TRBJ2-5; D is perhaps TRBD1 or TRBD2 (6 bases each). This CDR3 contains 15 residues. The ends were cut back, 4 bases at V and 5 bases at J, with 18 bases in the middle. CDR1 SGHRS and CDR2 YFSETQ come from the germline V gene. CDR3 nucleotide sequence: TGCGCCAGCAGCACGGTAGTGGGGGGCATGGAGACCCAGTACTTC. Translated: CASSTVVGGMETQYF.

The CDR3 here is CASSLALLAGTGELFF. The CDR3 region has the DNA TGTGCCAGCAGCTTAGCCTTACTAGCGGGAACCGGGGAGCTGTTTTTT. The chain is built from TRBV11-2 and TRBJ2-2, with TRBD2 identical over 10 bases. The CDR3 consists of 16 residues. Looked up from germline, CDR1 is SGHAT and CDR2 is FQNNGV. V shed 1 base, J shed 5 bases, and the junction held 4 bases outside the gene matches.

V gene TRBV5-1 combines with J gene TRBJ1-1; D perhaps matches TRBD1 (5 bases). This CDR3 has 14 amino acids. The germline gives CDR1 SGHRS, CDR2 YFSETQ. Trimming took 6 bases from V and 6 from J, leaving 18 bases between them. The CDR3 DNA follows: TGCGCCAGCATCCCTACGGCAGGGAGCCCTGAAGCTTTCTTT. Residues: CASIPTAGSPEAFF. Together with reference TRBV5-1 and TRBJ1-1, the CDR3 gives the full variable domain: KAGVTQTPRYLIKTRGQQVTLSCSPISGHRSVSWYQQTPGQGLQFLFEYFSETQRNKGNFPGRFSGRQFSNSRSEMNVSTLELGDSALYLCASIPTAGSPEAFFGQGTRLTVV.

The CDR3 spells CAIRPTETGVETQYF. For the CDR3, the DNA is TGTGCCATCAGGCCAACCGAGACAGGTGTAGAGACCCAGTACTTC. This chain uses TRBV10-3 with TRBJ2-5; a possible D gene is TRBD1 (6 bases). The CDR3 runs 15 residues. Germline V lookup: CDR1 ENHRY, CDR2 SYGVKD. V was trimmed by 6 bases and J by 4 bases, leaving 18 bases between them.